This TCR beta chain was sequenced for a study of T cells after yellow fever vaccination. TCRdb fed the 5' RACE reads into MiXCR, producing one record per CDR3 protein. The table lists 300,000 to 400,000 distinct CDR3 sequences, 9.5% to 15% of them singletons. The sample holds many counts of this clonotype. The TCR was taken from a man aged 18 to 29 who received the YFV17D yellow fever vaccine. The specimen was CD4+ T cells sorted from PBMCs, collected 15 days after the yellow fever booster vaccination.

The CDR3 DNA sequence: TGTGCCAGCACCCGGGGGGGAGGAACAGATACGCAGTATTTT. Translation: CASTRGGGTDTQYF. J is TRBJ2-3 and V is TRBV28; 8 bases are a match to TRBD2. J was trimmed by 3 bases and V by 7 bases; bases with no gene match: 6. Germline V gene data show CDR1 as MDHEN and CDR2 as SYDVKM. CDR3 length equals 14 residues.